This T cell receptor beta chain was documented in a study of T cells after yellow fever vaccination. Study-wide findings and caveats: Any FACS-sorted repertoire could hold abundant clonotypes that contaminate it from the bulk population. After the booster, approximately 96% of CD4 and approximately 87% of CD8 primary-response clones were re-detected.

Using its own MiXCR run on the 5' RACE reads, TCRdb lists one record per CDR3 protein. The table records about 240,000 distinct CDR3 sequences, less than 8.5% of them present only once. The CDR3 totals 14 residues. V lost 7 bases, J lost 4 bases, and 14 bases lay in between. Comments on this clonotype: What it recognizes is unknown.

This receptor was identified in a young man who received the YFV17D yellow fever vaccine. The sequences come from CD4+ T cells sorted from PBMCs, collected 15 days after the yellow fever booster vaccination. The chain has TRBV12-3 or TRBV12-4 and TRBJ2-1, with D perhaps being TRBD1 or TRBD2 (6 bases each). The CDR3 protein is CASTPGGRYNEQFF. The CDR3 DNA is TGTGCCAGCACCCCCGGGGGCAGGTACAATGAGCAGTTCTTC.